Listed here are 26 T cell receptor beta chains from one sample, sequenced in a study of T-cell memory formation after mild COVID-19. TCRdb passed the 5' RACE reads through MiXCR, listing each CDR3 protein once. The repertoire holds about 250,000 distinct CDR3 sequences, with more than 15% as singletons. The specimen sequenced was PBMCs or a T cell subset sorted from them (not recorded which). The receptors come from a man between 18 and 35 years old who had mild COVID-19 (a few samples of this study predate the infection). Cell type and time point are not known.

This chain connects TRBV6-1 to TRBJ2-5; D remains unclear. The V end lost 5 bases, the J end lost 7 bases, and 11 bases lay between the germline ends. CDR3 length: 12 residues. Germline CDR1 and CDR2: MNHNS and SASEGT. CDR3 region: CASSITRGTQYF. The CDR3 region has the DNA TGTGCCAGCAGTATAACTCGCGGGACCCAGTACTTC.

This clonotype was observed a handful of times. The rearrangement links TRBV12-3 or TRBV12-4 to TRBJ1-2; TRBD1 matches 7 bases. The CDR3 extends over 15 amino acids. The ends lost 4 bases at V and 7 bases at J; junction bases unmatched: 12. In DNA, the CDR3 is TGTGCCAGCAGTTCTCACGACCTCACAGGGGTTGGCTACACCTTC. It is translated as CASSSHDLTGVGYTF.

The CDR3: CATSRDASSTGELFF. CDR3 DNA: TGTGCCACCAGCAGAGATGCTTCCTCCACCGGGGAGCTGTTTTTT. The J gene is TRBJ2-2, the V gene TRBV15; no clear D. In germline, CDR1 is LNHNV, CDR2 YYDKDF (reference sequence). The V end lost 0 bases, the J end lost 4 bases, and 9 bases lay between the germline ends. This CDR3 is 15 amino acids long.

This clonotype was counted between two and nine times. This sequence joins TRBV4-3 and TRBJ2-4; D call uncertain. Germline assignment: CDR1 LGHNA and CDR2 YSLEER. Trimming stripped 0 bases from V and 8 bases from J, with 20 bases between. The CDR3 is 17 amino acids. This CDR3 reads CASSQDVSPIKVDIQYF. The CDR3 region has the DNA TGCGCCAGCAGCCAAGACGTCAGTCCCATTAAGGTGGACATTCAGTACTTC.

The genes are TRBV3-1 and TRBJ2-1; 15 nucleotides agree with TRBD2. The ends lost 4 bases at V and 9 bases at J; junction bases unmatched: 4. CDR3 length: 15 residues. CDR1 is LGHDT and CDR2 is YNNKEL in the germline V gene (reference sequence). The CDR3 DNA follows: TGTGCCAGCAGCCGGGGACTAGCGGGGGGATTTGAGCAGTTCTTC. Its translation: CASSRGLAGGFEQFF.

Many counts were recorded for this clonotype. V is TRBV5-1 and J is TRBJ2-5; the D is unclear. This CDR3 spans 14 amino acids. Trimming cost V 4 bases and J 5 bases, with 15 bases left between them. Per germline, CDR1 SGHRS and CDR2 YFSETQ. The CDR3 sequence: CASSRNPSEETQYF. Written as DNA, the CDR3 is TGCGCCAGCAGCCGGAACCCGTCGGAGGAGACCCAGTACTTC. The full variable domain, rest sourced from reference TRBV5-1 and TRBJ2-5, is KAGVTQTPRYLIKTRGQQVTLSCSPISGHRSVSWYQQTPGQGLQFLFEYFSETQRNKGNFPGRFSGRQFSNSRSEMNVSTLELGDSALYLCASSRNPSEETQYFGPGTRLLVL.

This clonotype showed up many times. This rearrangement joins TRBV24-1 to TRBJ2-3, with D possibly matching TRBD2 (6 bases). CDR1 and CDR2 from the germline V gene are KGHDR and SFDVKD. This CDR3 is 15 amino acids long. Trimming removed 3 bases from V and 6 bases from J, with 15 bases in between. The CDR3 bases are TGTGCCACCAGTGATGTTGCGGGGCCCGGGGATACGCAGTATTTT. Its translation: CATSDVAGPGDTQYF.

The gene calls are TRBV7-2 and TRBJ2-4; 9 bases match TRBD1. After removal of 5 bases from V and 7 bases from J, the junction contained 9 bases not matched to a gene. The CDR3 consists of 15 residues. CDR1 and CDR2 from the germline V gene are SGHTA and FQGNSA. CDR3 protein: CASSPPGQGANIQYF. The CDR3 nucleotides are TGTGCCAGCAGCCCCCCGGGACAGGGTGCGAACATTCAGTACTTC.

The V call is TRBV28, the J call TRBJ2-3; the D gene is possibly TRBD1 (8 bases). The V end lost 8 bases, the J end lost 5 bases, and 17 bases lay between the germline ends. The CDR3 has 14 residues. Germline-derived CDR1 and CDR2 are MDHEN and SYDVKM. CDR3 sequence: CASGGGQEIDTQYF. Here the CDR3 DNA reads TGTGCCAGCGGCGGGGGACAGGAAATAGATACGCAGTATTTT.

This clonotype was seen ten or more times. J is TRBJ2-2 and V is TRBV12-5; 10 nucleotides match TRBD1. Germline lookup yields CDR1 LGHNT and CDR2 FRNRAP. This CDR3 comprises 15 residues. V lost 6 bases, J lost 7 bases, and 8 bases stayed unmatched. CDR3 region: CASGTGQGFVGELFF. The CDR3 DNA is TGTGCTAGTGGCACGGGACAGGGGTTCGTCGGGGAGCTGTTTTTT. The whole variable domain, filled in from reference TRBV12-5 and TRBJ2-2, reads DARVTQTPRHKVTEMGQEVTMRCQPILGHNTVFWYRQTMMQGLELLAYFRNRAPLDDSGMPKDRFSAEMPDATLATLKIQPSEPRDSAVYFCASGTGQGFVGELFFGEGSRLTVL.

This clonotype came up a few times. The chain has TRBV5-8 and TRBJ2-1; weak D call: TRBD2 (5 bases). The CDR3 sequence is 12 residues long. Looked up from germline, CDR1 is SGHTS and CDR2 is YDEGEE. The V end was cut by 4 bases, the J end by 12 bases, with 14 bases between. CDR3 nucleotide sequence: TGTGCCAGCAGCCCGGACGGGGATAGGCAGTTCTTC. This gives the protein CASSPDGDRQFF.

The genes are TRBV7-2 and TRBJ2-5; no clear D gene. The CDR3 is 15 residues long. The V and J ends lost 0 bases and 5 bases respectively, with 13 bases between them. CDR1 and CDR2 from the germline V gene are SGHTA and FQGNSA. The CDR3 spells CASSLAGWARETQYF. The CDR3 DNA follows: TGTGCCAGCAGCTTAGCTGGTTGGGCGAGGGAGACCCAGTACTTC.

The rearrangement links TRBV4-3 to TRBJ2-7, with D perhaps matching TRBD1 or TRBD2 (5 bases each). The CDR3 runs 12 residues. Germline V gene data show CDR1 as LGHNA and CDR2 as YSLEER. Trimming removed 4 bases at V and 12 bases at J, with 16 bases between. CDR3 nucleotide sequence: TGCGCCAGCAGCCGAAAACCGGGACCATCGTACGTC. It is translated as CASSRKPGPSYV.

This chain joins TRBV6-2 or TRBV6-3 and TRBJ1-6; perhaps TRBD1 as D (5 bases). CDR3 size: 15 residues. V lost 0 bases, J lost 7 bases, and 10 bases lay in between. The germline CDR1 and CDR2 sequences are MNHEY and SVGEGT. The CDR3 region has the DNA TGTGCCAGCAGTTACTCGGGGGTCTCGAATTCACCCCTCCACTTT. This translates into CASSYSGVSNSPLHF.

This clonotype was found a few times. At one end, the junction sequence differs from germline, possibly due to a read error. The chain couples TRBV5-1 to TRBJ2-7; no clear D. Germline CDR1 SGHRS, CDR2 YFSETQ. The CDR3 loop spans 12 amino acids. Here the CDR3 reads CASGFLPYEQYF. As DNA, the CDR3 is TGCGCCAGCGGCTTTCTCCCCTACGAGCAGTACTTC. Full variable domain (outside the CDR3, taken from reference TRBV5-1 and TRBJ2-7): KAGVTQTPRYLIKTRGQQVTLSCSPISGHRSVSWYQQTPGQGLQFLFEYFSETQRNKGNFPGRFSGRQFSNSRSEMNVSTLELGDSALYLCASGFLPYEQYFGPGTRLTVT.

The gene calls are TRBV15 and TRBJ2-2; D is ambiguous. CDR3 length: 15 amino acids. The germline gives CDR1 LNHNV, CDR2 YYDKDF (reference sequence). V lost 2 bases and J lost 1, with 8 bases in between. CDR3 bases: TGTGCCACCAGCAGAACCCGACAGAACACCGGGGAGCTGTTTTTT. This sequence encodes CATSRTRQNTGELFF.

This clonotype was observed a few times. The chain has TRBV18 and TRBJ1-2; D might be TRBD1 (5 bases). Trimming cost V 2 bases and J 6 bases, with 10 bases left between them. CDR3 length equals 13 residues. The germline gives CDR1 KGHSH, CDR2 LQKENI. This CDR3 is CASSPGTENGYTF. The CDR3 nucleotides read TGTGCCAGCTCACCAGGGACGGAAAATGGCTACACCTTC.

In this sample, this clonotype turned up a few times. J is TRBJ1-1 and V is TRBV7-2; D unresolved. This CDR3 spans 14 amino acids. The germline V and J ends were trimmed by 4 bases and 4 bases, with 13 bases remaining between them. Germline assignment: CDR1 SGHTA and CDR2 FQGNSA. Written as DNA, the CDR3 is TGTGCCAGCAGCTCTATGGCCGGTCTCACTGAAGCTTTCTTT. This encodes CASSSMAGLTEAFF.

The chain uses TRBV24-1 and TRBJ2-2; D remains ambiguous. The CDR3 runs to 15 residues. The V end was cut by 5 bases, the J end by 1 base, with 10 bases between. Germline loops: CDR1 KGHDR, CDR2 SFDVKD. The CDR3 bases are TGTGCCACCAGTGTGGGTCTCGGGAACACCGGGGAGCTGTTTTTT. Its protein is CATSVGLGNTGELFF.

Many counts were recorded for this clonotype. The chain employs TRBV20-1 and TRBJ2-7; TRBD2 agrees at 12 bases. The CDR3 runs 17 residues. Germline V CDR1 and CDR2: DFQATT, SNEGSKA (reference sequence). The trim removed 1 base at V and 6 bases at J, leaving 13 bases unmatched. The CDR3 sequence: CSARGLAGALGVGEQYF. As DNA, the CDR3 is TGCAGTGCTAGAGGACTAGCGGGGGCCTTAGGCGTTGGCGAGCAGTACTTC.

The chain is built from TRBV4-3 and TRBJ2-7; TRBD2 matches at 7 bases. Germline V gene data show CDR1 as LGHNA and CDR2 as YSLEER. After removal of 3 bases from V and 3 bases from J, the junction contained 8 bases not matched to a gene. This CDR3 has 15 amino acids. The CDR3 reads CASSQGGRVGYEQYF. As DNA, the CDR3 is TGCGCCAGCAGCCAGGGAGGGCGAGTCGGCTACGAGCAGTACTTC.

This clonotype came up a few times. Here the CDR3 reads CSARGKRGIPGDTQYF. Here the CDR3 DNA reads TGCAGTGCTAGAGGGAAGCGGGGGATCCCCGGGGATACGCAGTATTTT. J is TRBJ2-3 and V is TRBV20-1, with 8 bases aligning to TRBD2. V was clipped by 1 base and J by 6 bases; unmatched bases: 12. The length of the CDR3 is 16 residues. Germline assignment: CDR1 DFQATT and CDR2 SNEGSKA (reference sequence).

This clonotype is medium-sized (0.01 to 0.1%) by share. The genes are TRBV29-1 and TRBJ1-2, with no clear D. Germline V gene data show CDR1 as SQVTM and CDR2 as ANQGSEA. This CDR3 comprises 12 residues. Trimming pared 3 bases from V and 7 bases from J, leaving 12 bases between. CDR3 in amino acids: CSVDDGMGGYTF. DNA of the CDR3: TGCAGCGTTGACGACGGAATGGGTGGCTACACCTTC.

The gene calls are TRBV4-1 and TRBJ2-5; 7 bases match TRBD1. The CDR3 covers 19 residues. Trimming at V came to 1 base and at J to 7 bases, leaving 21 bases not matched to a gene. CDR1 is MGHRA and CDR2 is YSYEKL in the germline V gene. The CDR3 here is CASSQVGVGTVQQPRTQYF. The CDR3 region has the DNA TGCGCCAGCAGCCAAGTGGGAGTTGGGACAGTTCAACAACCAAGGACCCAGTACTTC.

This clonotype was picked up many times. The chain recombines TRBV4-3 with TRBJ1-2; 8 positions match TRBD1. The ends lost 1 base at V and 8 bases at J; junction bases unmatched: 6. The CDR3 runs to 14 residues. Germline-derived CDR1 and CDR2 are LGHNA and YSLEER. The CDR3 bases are TGCGCCAGCAGCCAAGTTGGCAGGGGGCACGGCTACACCTTC. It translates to CASSQVGRGHGYTF.

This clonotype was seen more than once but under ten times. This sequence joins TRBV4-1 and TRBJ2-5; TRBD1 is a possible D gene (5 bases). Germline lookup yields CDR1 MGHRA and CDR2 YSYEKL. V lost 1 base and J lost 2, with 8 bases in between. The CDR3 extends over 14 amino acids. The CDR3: CASSQGYRQETQYF. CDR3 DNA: TGCGCCAGCAGCCAAGGGTACAGGCAAGAGACCCAGTACTTC.